Following are 17 T cell receptor beta chains from one sample sequenced in a study of blood T cell repertoires in COVID-19. Only in-frame clones appear in the TCRdb table, and some are missing; sequencing was by immunoSEQ multiplex PCR. The sample includes roughly 76,000 clones, about four fifths of them seen just once. The specimen was peripheral blood. Source of these receptors: a human donor in a cohort sampled during active COVID-19.

The rearrangement links TRBV11-2 to TRBJ2-5; TRBD2 matches at 8 bases. The CDR3 runs 15 residues. The ends lost 0 bases at V and 4 bases at J; junction bases unmatched: 4. Germline V CDR1 and CDR2: SGHAT, FQNNGV. The CDR3 DNA sequence: TGTGCCAGCAGCTTAGATGGGACTAGACGAGAGACCCAGTACTTC. As protein: CASSLDGTRRETQYF.

The rearrangement joins TRBV4-1 to TRBJ2-6; 10 bases are shared with TRBD1. V shed 5 bases and J 1 base; nucleotides not matched to a gene: 2. In germline, CDR1 is MGHRA, CDR2 YSYEKL. This CDR3 has 16 residues. CDR3: CASSDRGRSGANVLTF. The CDR3 DNA sequence: TGCGCCAGCAGCGACAGGGGGCGTTCTGGGGCCAACGTCCTGACTTTC.

This clone has only a few counts. This rearrangement joins TRBV7-2 to TRBJ2-7, with 11 bases matching TRBD1. Trimming cost V 6 bases and J 1 base; bases outside gene matches: 5. Germline CDR1 and CDR2: SGHTA and FQGNSA. There are 15 residues in the CDR3. The CDR3 region has the DNA TGTGCCAGCAGGAGCGGGACAGGGGGTTCCTACGAGCAGTACTTC. This encodes CASRSGTGGSYEQYF.

The gene calls are TRBV29-1 and TRBJ1-3, with unresolved D. V shed 0 bases and J shed 0 bases, with 12 bases lying between them. The CDR3 has 16 amino acids. CDR1 and CDR2 (germline): SQVTM, ANQGSEA. The CDR3 region has the DNA TGCAGCGTTGAAGACCCGAGGGAGTCCTCTGGAAACACCATATATTTT. Amino acids: CSVEDPRESSGNTIYF.

The V call is TRBV5-1, the J call TRBJ2-7; 8 positions match TRBD1. The germline gives CDR1 SGHRS, CDR2 YFSETQ. The CDR3 is 14 amino acids. V shed 4 bases and J 2 bases; nucleotides not matched to a gene: 5. In DNA, the CDR3 is TGCGCCAGCAGCCCCGGACAGGGACCCTACGAGCAGTACTTC. Protein product: CASSPGQGPYEQYF.

V is TRBV29-1 and J is TRBJ2-1, with 7 bases lining up with TRBD2. Germline CDR1 is SQVTM and CDR2 is ANQGSEA. The CDR3 totals 14 residues. With V trimmed by 2 bases and J by 7 bases, 8 bases remained unmatched. This chain's CDR3 is CSVESRENENEQFF. In nucleotides, the CDR3 is TGCAGCGTTGAATCGCGGGAGAATGAGAATGAGCAGTTCTTC.

The genes are TRBV6-5 and TRBJ2-7, with D perhaps TRBD2 (5 bases). The germline V gene encodes CDR1 MNHEY and CDR2 SVGAGI. V was cut by 5 bases and J by 0 bases, with 11 bases left in between. This CDR3 is 14 amino acids long. The chain's CDR3 is CASSPRGLSYEQYF. In nucleotides, the CDR3 is TGTGCCAGCAGTCCCCGCGGACTCTCCTACGAGCAGTACTTC.

The genes are TRBV5-4 and TRBJ2-1; 11 positions match TRBD2. Germline V gives CDR1 SGHNT, CDR2 YYREEE (reference sequence). The ends lost 1 base at V and 8 bases at J; junction bases unmatched: 8. CDR3 length: 16 amino acids. CDR3 protein: CASSLPSGLAVDEQFF. The CDR3 DNA reads TGTGCCAGCAGCTTGCCCTCGGGACTAGCGGTCGATGAGCAGTTCTTC.

Comment on this clone: Other DNA sequences in the same sample also yield this CDR3. The chain is built from TRBV19 and TRBJ1-5; possible D gene TRBD1, 6 bases. The CDR3 has 15 residues. Germline V CDR1 and CDR2: LNHDA, SQIVND (reference sequence). V gave up 5 bases and J gave up 4 bases, with 15 bases separating them. The CDR3 nucleotides are TGTGCCAGTAGTCTCGCCGCTACAGGGAATCAGCCCCAGCATTTT. It is translated as CASSLAATGNQPQHF.

V is TRBV19 and J is TRBJ1-2; no reliable D call. Trimming left V 2 bases short and J 7 bases short, with 5 bases between. The CDR3 length is 11 residues. Germline CDR1 and CDR2: LNHDA and SQIVND (reference sequence). The CDR3 coding sequence is TGTGCCAGTAGTATACAGTCTGGCTACACCTTC. It specifies CASSIQSGYTF.

The J gene is TRBJ2-5, the V gene TRBV7-9; TRBD1 agrees at 7 bases. Germline CDR1 reads SEHNR; CDR2 reads FQNEAQ (reference sequence). The V gene end was trimmed by 1 base and the J gene end by 4 bases; junction bases not matched to a gene: 9. This CDR3 comprises 16 residues. CDR3 nucleotide sequence: TGTGCCAGCAGCTTAGTGAGAGACAGGGACGGAGAGACCCAGTACTTC. Translated: CASSLVRDRDGETQYF.

The rearrangement uses TRBV7-6 and TRBJ1-2; TRBD1 matches 7 bases. The ends lost 5 bases at V and 4 bases at J; junction bases unmatched: 10. Germline V CDR1 and CDR2: SGHVS, FNYEAQ. CDR3 length equals 15 residues. The CDR3 region has the DNA TGTGCCAGCAGCAACCGGGACAGCGAGATCTATGGCTACACCTTC. Translating it yields CASSNRDSEIYGYTF.

The sample holds a few counts of this clone. CDR3 DNA sequence: TGTGCCAGCAGCTTAGGGGGGCAGGGCCCTAACTATGGCTACACCTTC. Translating it yields CASSLGGQGPNYGYTF. The chain employs TRBV7-9 and TRBJ1-2, with a possible D match to TRBD1 (6 bases). Germline assignment: CDR1 SEHNR and CDR2 FQNEAQ (reference sequence). The V end was cut by 1 base, the J end by 0 bases, with 12 bases between. This CDR3 spans 16 amino acids.

The V and J genes are TRBV11-2 and TRBJ2-7, with D unclear. The length of the CDR3 is 13 residues. Germline V lookup: CDR1 SGHAT, CDR2 FQNNGV. V lost 5 bases and J lost 6, with 14 bases in between. CDR3 in amino acids: CASSTGPPAEQYF. CDR3 DNA: TGTGCCAGCAGCACTGGGCCCCCAGCCGAGCAGTACTTC.

This sequence joins TRBV5-1 and TRBJ2-5; D gene uncertain. Per the germline V gene, CDR1 is SGHRS and CDR2 is YFSETQ. V lost 1 base and J 2 bases, leaving 9 bases between the germline ends. The CDR3 runs 14 residues. CDR3 loop: CASSLFGQQETQYF. Written as DNA, the CDR3 is TGCGCCAGCAGCTTGTTTGGCCAGCAAGAGACCCAGTACTTC.

This clone turned up a few times. The chain is built from TRBV7-6 and TRBJ2-1, with 8 nucleotides matching TRBD2. V lost 0 bases and J lost 0; bases outside the gene matches: 10. There are 19 residues in the CDR3. Germline-derived CDR1 and CDR2 are SGHVS and FNYEAQ. The chain's CDR3 is CASSLARGGGESSYNEQFF. Written as DNA, the CDR3 is TGTGCCAGCAGCTTAGCACGGGGGGGCGGAGAGAGCTCCTACAATGAGCAGTTCTTC.

The chain combines TRBV7-2 with TRBJ2-3, with D perhaps matching TRBD2 (5 bases). Germline loops: CDR1 SGHTA, CDR2 FQGNSA. The CDR3 extends over 14 amino acids. Trimming took 2 bases from V and 4 from J, leaving 10 bases between them. The CDR3 bases are TGTGCCAGCAGCTTAATGGGAGCTTCAGATACGCAGTATTTT. Encoded protein: CASSLMGASDTQYF.